This T cell receptor beta chain is drawn from a study of blood T cells in healthy people across ages (dated by TCRdb to between 2014 and 2017). General notes on the study: In model experiments, template switching captured about one uniquely barcoded TCR beta cDNA molecule for every two T cells. The donors were split into four age groups: young (average 16 years), middle-aged (about 40), aged (more than 60) and long-lived (approximately 89). For two donors (one aged 18 to 30 and one aged 80 or older), the study analyzed two additional independent replicas of 1 million unique cDNA reads from the same blood draw. Age-related changes in TCR beta repertoire diversity were measured in the study by deep sequencing normalized with unique cDNA molecular identifiers. On the study overall, not on this receptor specifically: The percentage of naive T cells measured by flow cytometry correlated strongly with observed TCR beta diversity. Compared with the aged group, the long-lived group had more naive CD4+ T cells, fewer expanded clones and increased TCR diversity, suggesting age selection. As age increased, observed TCR beta diversity per million T cells dropped in a roughly linear way, and a significant reduction was already evident by age 40. Donor CMV infection status was unknown, potentially confounding age-related changes in expanded clonotypes. Since profiling was done on bulk unsorted PBMCs, naive and antigen-experienced compartments could not be conclusively compared. Estimates of total diversity from one million sequenced T cells were regarded as lower bounds and underestimates.

Worth noting for this clonotype: This receptor's antigen is unknown. No base quality information exists; no much larger clone differs at one position.

The CDR1 and CDR2 encoded by the germline V gene are SGHVS and FNYEAQ. V lost 4 bases and J lost 7 bases; the stretch between them is 14 bases long. The CDR3 runs 14 residues from the cysteine to the phenylalanine. Just CDR3 DNA is preserved here, 42 bases in frame from base 1. The library was made by 5' RACE. The data were produced on an Illumina HiSeq 2500. A second about 7 to 11 cycle PCR used a sample-barcoded 5' primer and a J-beta primer mix. A unique molecular identifier was introduced onto each TCR beta cDNA molecule by a template-switch 5' adaptor carrying 12 random nucleotides. Each sample yielded at least 2.5 million CDR3-containing paired-end reads. The Mint cDNA synthesis kit, primed by a TRBC-specific oligonucleotide, was used to synthesize first-strand cDNA from all RNA. After uracil-DNA glycosylase treatment, a first 18-cycle PCR used universal primers M1SS and BC2_uni_R on all cDNA. Under the source paper's analysis protocol: Normalization of each sample was performed by random selection of 1 million high-quality reads, each carrying a distinct molecular identifier. Instead of being binned into consensus sequences, reads with shared molecular identifiers were discarded. CDR3 identification, clonotype clustering and error correction used MiTCR with a Q25 quality threshold and the strictest error-elimination algorithm. A nonparametric unseen species model with Euler transformation was used to estimate lower-bound total TCR beta diversity. TCRdb applied fastp at Q25 and MiXCR to the public reads, then kept only in-frame beta chains. For every CDR3 protein sequence, its rows merge into one entry that carries the most common genes and DNA. The V and J calls and clone size are TCRdb's, not the authors'. This sample has 900,000 to 950,000 distinct CDR3 sequences in its table, and 29% of those were observed once. The ten largest make up 10% to 13% of the sample.

The donors were about 40 Caucasian individuals from Russia, aged roughly 6 to 100 years, who were systemically healthy. Roughly 9.5 milliliters of peripheral blood were drawn from each donor into EDTA-treated Vacutainer tubes. Ficoll-Paque density-gradient centrifugation was used to isolate PBMCs, with at least 6 million per sample. Total RNA, at least 5 micrograms per sample, was extracted from PBMCs with Trizol reagent. Naive CD45RAhigh/CD27high T cell percentages were measured by flow cytometry on a PBMC aliquot from every donor. The sample was also linked to a second study, of T cells of mothers and their children. Looking at the second paper: Nine systemically healthy Caucasian individuals served as donors, namely three mothers together with their six children. cDNA synthesis used all of the extracted RNA, with roughly 1.5 ug of RNA in each 15 ul reaction. Sample barcodes and 2-4 random nucleotides were added via the M1S primer in the second PCR. More than 9 million TCR beta CDR3 reads were obtained from each mother, and about 3 million reads were obtained from each child. Thymic selection shapes the output of TCR recombination in a similar way in related and unrelated pairs, and inherited differences have a minor effect. Normalized repertoire overlap was always found to be slightly, but never significantly, higher in related mother-child pairs than in unrelated mother-child pairs. No persistent microchimeric T cell clones were detected, at a sensitivity of approximately 90 clones per million clonotypes. The study used deep NGS to compare TCR beta repertoires of mothers and children, seeking features distinguishing related mother-child pairs from unrelated individuals. Mothers averaged approximately 41 +/- 4 years of age and children averaged approximately 12 +/- 4 years. After adapters were ligated using NEBNext reagents, the libraries underwent 100+100 nt paired-end sequencing on an Illumina HiSeq 2000. To prevent cross-contamination, the mother and child libraries were prepared one month apart and sequenced in separate runs. For each donor, somewhere between roughly 450,000 and 2,100,000 distinct TCR beta clonotypes were identified. Naive TCR beta clonotypes were estimated from low-frequency clonotypes matched to each donor's FACS-determined naive share, without sorting.

What was sequenced was blood. The chain employs TRBV7-6 and TRBJ2-1; the D gene is perhaps TRBD2, on 6 matching bases. The TCR originated in a woman between 35 and 50 years old in good health. The nucleotide sequence reads TGTGCCAGCAGCTCCGGGAGATTCAGGAATGAGCAGTTCTTC. Translated, it reads CASSSGRFRNEQFF.